This T cell receptor (beta chain) derives from a study of blood T cell repertoires in COVID-19. About the research overall: The United States, Italy and Spain supplied acute and convalescent COVID-19 samples. In each case, the material was cDNA or gDNA derived from T cells, B-cell-depleted T cells, or PBMCs.

This clone was seen more than once but under ten times. The authors' processing: Estimation of nucleated cell counts relied on the amplification of reference gene primers. The table came from immunoSEQ multiplex PCR; TCRdb's copy has only in-frame clones and leaves some out. V, J and clone size are taken as reported in that table, and D and trimming were inferred from the DNA itself. The profile shows roughly 220,000 clones, roughly 80% of them singletons. V was clipped by 5 bases and J by 4 bases; unmatched bases: 3. From germline, CDR1 is MDHEN and CDR2 SYDVKM. The CDR3 length is 14 residues. Sequencing input: PBMCs or T cells enriched from blood (not recorded which). The V call is TRBV28, the J call TRBJ1-1; 11 bases align to TRBD1. The sequence derives from a woman aged 40 to 50 with acute COVID-19. The CDR3 nucleotides are TGTGCCAGCAGTCCCGGGACAGGGGGCACTGAAGCTTTCTTT. Residues: CASSPGTGGTEAFF.